These T cell receptor beta chains were read from a single sample in a study of control samples from healthy donors and cancer patients. Assay: immunoSEQ multiplex PCR; the TCRdb copy retains only in-frame clones and omits some. The sample has around 90,000 clones; approximately 89% are singletons. Specimen: blood. These receptors all come from a man aged 30 to 45 in good health. CDR3s include the opening cysteine and the closing phenylalanine or tryptophan. D genes are given only for firm matches. Clone size appears in some rows only: once, few, many, or a class for an expanded clone.

J: TRBJ2-3; size: NA; V: TRBV10-3; D: TRBD2; DNA: TGTGCCATCAACCTGGGACTAGCGGGGACCCCTAGCACAGATACGCAGTATTTT; CDR3: CAINLGLAGTPSTDTQYF
J: TRBJ2-5; size: NA; V: TRBV4-2; D: TRBD2; DNA: TGTGCCAGCAGCCAAGAGGGACTAGCGGGGCGGGAGACCCAGTACTTC; CDR3: CASSQEGLAGRETQYF
J: TRBJ2-4; size: NA; V: TRBV6-1; D: NA; DNA: TGTGCCAGCAGTGAACAATCTACCGGGGTAGCCAAAAACATTCAGTACTTC; CDR3: CASSEQSTGVAKNIQYF
J: TRBJ1-3; size: once; V: TRBV18; D: NA; DNA: TGTGCCAGCTCTCCGGACAGTGGTAATGGGGGCACCATATATTTT; CDR3: CASSPDSGNGGTIYF
J: TRBJ1-2; size: once; V: TRBV15; D: TRBD1; DNA: TGTGCCACCAGCCCTCCGTCTACAGGGGGCAATGGCTACACCTTC; CDR3: CATSPPSTGGNGYTF
J: TRBJ1-2; size: NA; V: TRBV27; D: NA; DNA: TGTGCCAGCAGTTTATCTAGTGGGGCGTTTTATGGCTACACCTTC; CDR3: CASSLSSGAFYGYTF
J: TRBJ1-2; size: NA; V: TRBV6-5; D: TRBD1; DNA: TGTGCCAGCAGTTACAGGCACAGGGGATCATATGGCTACACCTTC; CDR3: CASSYRHRGSYGYTF
J: TRBJ1-5; size: NA; V: TRBV18; D: TRBD1; DNA: TGTGCCAGCTCAGTTCAACAGGGGAACAATCAGCCCCAGCATTTT; CDR3: CASSVQQGNNQPQHF
J: TRBJ2-3; size: once; V: TRBV9; D: NA; DNA: TGTGCCAGCAGCGTAGCTCTACAGGGTGCAGATACGCAGTATTTT; CDR3: CASSVALQGADTQYF
J: TRBJ1-6; size: NA; V: TRBV19; D: NA; DNA: TGTGCCAGTAGTATTGGGGGATCGGGTTATAATTCACCCCTCCACTTT; CDR3: CASSIGGSGYNSPLHF
J: TRBJ1-4; size: NA; V: TRBV5-1; D: TRBD1; DNA: TGCGCCAGCGGTACAGGGGGGGCTAATGAAAAACTGTTTTTT; CDR3: CASGTGGANEKLFF
J: TRBJ1-2; size: NA; V: TRBV19; D: NA; DNA: TGTGCCACCGGGACGGCGACAACTAACTATGGCTACACCTTC; CDR3: CATGTATTNYGYTF
J: TRBJ2-7; size: NA; V: TRBV9; D: NA; DNA: TGTGCCAGCAGCCCCACGGAGGGCACCTACGAGCAGTACTTC; CDR3: CASSPTEGTYEQYF
J: TRBJ1-1; size: NA; V: TRBV5-1; D: NA; DNA: TGCGCCAGCAGCTTTCTTGGAAGGGAAACTGAAGCTTTCTTT; CDR3: CASSFLGRETEAFF
J: TRBJ1-2; size: NA; V: TRBV28; D: TRBD1; DNA: TGTGCCAGCAGTTTCCGTGACAGGGGGTATGGCTACACCTTC; CDR3: CASSFRDRGYGYTF
J: TRBJ2-5; size: NA; V: TRBV29-1; D: NA; DNA: TGCAGCGTTGGGAAGGACAGCTCACAAGAGACCCAGTACTTC; CDR3: CSVGKDSSQETQYF
J: TRBJ1-2; size: NA; V: TRBV6-5; D: TRBD1; DNA: TGTGCCAGCAGTTACTCGAGACAGGGAGGTTCTGGCTACACCTTC; CDR3: CASSYSRQGGSGYTF
J: TRBJ2-1; size: NA; V: TRBV7-9; D: NA; DNA: TGTGCCAGCAGCCCGGGTGCCGCCAGCTCCTACAATGAGCAGTTCTTC; CDR3: CASSPGAASSYNEQFF
J: TRBJ2-5; size: NA; V: TRBV3-1/TRBV3-2; D: TRBD2; DNA: TGTGCCAGCAGCCAATGGGTAGGACTAGCGGGGGGCGAGACCCAGTACTTC; CDR3: CASSQWVGLAGGETQYF
J: TRBJ1-1; size: NA; V: TRBV2; D: NA; DNA: TGTGCCAGCAGTTACAGGGAAGACACTGAAGCTTTCTTT; CDR3: CASSYREDTEAFF
J: TRBJ1-1; size: few; V: TRBV30; D: NA; DNA: TGTGCCTGGAGCCAGGGGATCGGGGACACTGAAGCTTTCTTT; CDR3: CAWSQGIGDTEAFF
J: TRBJ1-1; size: NA; V: TRBV29-1; D: NA; DNA: TGCAGCGTTTGGACAGTTGAAGCTTTCTTT; CDR3: CSVWTVEAFF
J: TRBJ2-5; size: NA; V: TRBV5-5; D: NA; DNA: TGTGCCAGCAGCTTGGGACCAGGGTATCAAGAGACCCAGTACTTC; CDR3: CASSLGPGYQETQYF
J: TRBJ1-2; size: NA; V: TRBV7-9; D: TRBD1; DNA: TGTGCCAGCAGCTTAGGAGGGACAGGGCGGAGTTCCTATGGCTACACCTTC; CDR3: CASSLGGTGRSSYGYTF
J: TRBJ2-5; size: NA; V: TRBV18; D: NA; DNA: TGTGCCAGCTCACGGGGCCAGACTCAAGAGACCCAGTACTTC; CDR3: CASSRGQTQETQYF
J: TRBJ2-1; size: few; V: TRBV12-5; D: TRBD2; DNA: TGTGCTAGTGGTTGGGGTGCGGGGGACCGACCCGACGGCAATGAGCAGTTCTTC; CDR3: CASGWGAGDRPDGNEQFF
J: TRBJ1-2; size: NA; V: TRBV7-2; D: NA; DNA: TGTGCCAGCACCATCGAGGGCAGGCCCACATATGGCTACACCTTC; CDR3: CASTIEGRPTYGYTF
J: TRBJ1-2; size: NA; V: TRBV25-1; D: TRBD1; DNA: TGTGCCAGCAGTGATCGGGGGACAGGGCGGAATGGCTACACCTTC; CDR3: CASSDRGTGRNGYTF